Following are 5 T cell receptor beta chains from one sample sequenced in a study of blood T cells in healthy people across ages. A sample-barcoded 5' primer and a J-beta primer mix were used in a second PCR of roughly 7 to 12 cycles. TCRdb called the 5' RACE reads again in MiXCR, with one record for every CDR3 protein. The table records 850,000 to 1,300,000 distinct CDR3 sequences, 35% to 50% of them present only once. Sequencing was done on a sample of blood. These TCRs come from an older woman in good health.

V is TRBV7-9 and J is TRBJ2-7; D might be TRBD2 (6 bases). Germline CDR1 reads SEHNR; CDR2 reads FQNEAQ (reference sequence). The germline V and J ends were trimmed by 0 bases and 2 bases, with 11 bases remaining between them. This CDR3 is 15 amino acids long. CDR3 in amino acids: CASSLAASATYEQYF. CDR3 nucleotides: TGTGCCAGCAGCTTAGCGGCTAGCGCTACCTACGAGCAGTACTTC.

The V gene is TRBV29-1, the J gene TRBJ2-5; the D gene is possibly TRBD2 (6 bases). CDR3 length: 13 residues. CDR1 and CDR2 from the germline V gene are SQVTM and ANQGSEA. With 6 bases removed from V and 11 bases from J, the gap between germline ends came to 22 bases. The CDR3 here is CSVRLVPGGEQYF. CDR3 DNA: TGCAGCGTCAGACTAGTTCCCGGTGGTGAGCAGTACTTC.

The V gene is TRBV7-9, the J gene TRBJ2-7; weak D call: TRBD1 (6 bases). This CDR3 has 15 residues. Germline CDR1 and CDR2: SEHNR and FQNEAQ (reference sequence). Deletions cut 1 base from V and 5 bases from J, with 15 bases between. This chain's CDR3 is CASSLVPGQGNEQYF. The CDR3 DNA is TGTGCCAGCAGCTTAGTGCCGGGACAAGGAAACGAGCAGTACTTC.

Only a few counts were recorded for this clonotype. The chain is built from TRBV20-1 and TRBJ2-7, with a possible D match to TRBD2 (5 bases). V lost 3 bases and J lost 2, with 14 bases in between. Germline-derived CDR1 and CDR2 are DFQATT and SNEGSKA (reference sequence). This CDR3 spans 14 amino acids. The CDR3 protein is CSASQLGGPYEQYF. The CDR3 DNA sequence: TGCAGTGCTAGCCAGTTGGGCGGGCCCTACGAGCAGTACTTC.

About this clonotype itself: A much larger clone is a single base away; this may be a read error. CDR3 region: CASSRGTSGNVQFF. The CDR3 bases are TGTGCCAGCAGCCGGGGGACTAGCGGAAATGTGCAGTTCTTC. The rearrangement uses TRBV3-1 and TRBJ2-1; TRBD2 aligns across 11 bases. This CDR3 region has 14 residues. Germline CDR1 and CDR2: LGHDT and YNNKEL (reference sequence).